The 17 T cell receptor beta chains reported below all come from one sample, sequenced in a study of OX40 agonist ivuxolimab in advanced cancers. TCRdb's table, derived via immunoSEQ multiplex PCR, lists solely in-frame clones and lacks some. This sample has 7,500 to 9,500 clones, with roughly 84% found just once. The source was CD4+ or CD8+ T cells sorted from blood, collected in a trial of the OX40 agonist ivuxolimab. These receptors all stem from an adult with an advanced solid tumor such as melanoma, head and neck, liver or kidney cancer.

V is TRBV6-6 and J is TRBJ1-6, with D maybe TRBD1 (5 bases). Trimming cost V 6 bases and J 6 bases, with 15 bases left between them. Germline V gene sequence: CDR1 MNHNY, CDR2 SVGAGI (reference sequence). The CDR3 runs to 15 residues. This CDR3 reads CASRGTETTNSPLHF. The CDR3 DNA is TGTGCCAGCAGGGGGACCGAAACGACTAATTCACCCCTCCACTTT.

The chain combines TRBV6-4 with TRBJ2-1; 7 bases match TRBD2. V was clipped by 4 bases and J by 3 bases; unmatched bases: 6. Germline values: CDR1 MRHNA, CDR2 SNTAGT. The CDR3 totals 15 residues. The CDR3 loop is CASSVGLGSYNEQFF. CDR3 coding DNA: TGTGCCAGCAGTGTAGGACTAGGAAGCTACAATGAGCAGTTCTTC.

In DNA form, the CDR3 reads TGTGCCAGTAACACTATAGGGAATGAGCAGTTCTTC. Translation: CASNTIGNEQFF. The chain links TRBV19 to TRBJ2-1, with D unresolved. Trimming cost V 7 bases and J 7 bases, with 11 bases left between them. The CDR3 is made up of 12 amino acids. Germline V gene sequence: CDR1 LNHDA, CDR2 SQIVND (reference sequence).

The rearrangement links TRBV14 to TRBJ2-5; no clear D gene. The germline gives CDR1 SGHDN, CDR2 FVKESK. Trimming left V 2 bases short and J 1 base short, with 5 bases between. The CDR3 length is 13 residues. CDR3 sequence reads: CASSQRLQETQYF. CDR3 bases: TGTGCCAGCAGCCAACGTCTCCAAGAGACCCAGTACTTC.

V and J are TRBV14 and TRBJ2-7; D gene uncertain. Germline CDR1 is SGHDN and CDR2 is FVKESK. This CDR3 is built from 15 residues. The germline V and J ends were trimmed by 3 bases and 2 bases, with 14 bases remaining between them. CDR3 sequence reads: CASSHFLQATYEQYF. For the CDR3, the DNA is TGTGCCAGCAGCCACTTTCTGCAGGCGACCTACGAGCAGTACTTC. The full variable domain, in which reference TRBV14 and TRBJ2-7 provide the parts outside the CDR3, is EAGVTQFPSHSVIEKGQTVTLRCDPISGHDNLYWYRRVMGKEIKFLLHFVKESKQDESGMPNNRFLAERTGGTYSTLKVQPAELEDSGVYFCASSHFLQATYEQYFGPGTRLTVT.

This clone appeared once. The V and J genes are TRBV28 and TRBJ2-7; TRBD2 matches at 11 bases. V was clipped by 4 bases and J by 3 bases; unmatched bases: 2. There are 14 residues in the CDR3. Germline loops: CDR1 MDHEN, CDR2 SYDVKM. The CDR3 spells CASSYGLAGYEQYF. CDR3 bases: TGTGCCAGCAGTTATGGACTAGCGGGCTACGAGCAGTACTTC.

This sequence joins TRBV28 and TRBJ1-3, with D possibly being TRBD1 (5 bases). V shed 2 bases and J shed 0 bases, with 8 bases lying between them. The germline V gene encodes CDR1 MDHEN and CDR2 SYDVKM. CDR3 length: 15 residues. The DNA of the CDR3 is TGTGCCAGCAGTTTAACCGGGACCTCTGGAAACACCATATATTTT. Protein sequence: CASSLTGTSGNTIYF.

The chain employs TRBV28 and TRBJ1-1; D unclear. The CDR3 is made up of 12 amino acids. Trimming shortened V by 5 bases and J by 10 bases, and 14 bases separated the two germline ends. Germline V gene data show CDR1 as MDHEN and CDR2 as SYDVKM. The CDR3 region is CASSPEPARAFF. The CDR3 DNA follows: TGTGCCAGCAGTCCTGAGCCGGCTCGAGCTTTCTTT.

This clone has more than one count but fewer than ten. This chain uses TRBV19 with TRBJ2-1; D is possibly TRBD2 (5 bases). V was pared by 4 bases and J by 3 bases, with 13 bases between. The CDR3 is 15 residues long. Germline V gene sequence: CDR1 LNHDA, CDR2 SQIVND (reference sequence). In nucleotides, the CDR3 is TGTGCCAGTAGTAGGGCGGCCGGGGTCTACAATGAGCAGTTCTTC. This translates into CASSRAAGVYNEQFF. Together with reference TRBV19 and TRBJ2-1, the CDR3 gives the full variable domain: DGGITQSPKYLFRKEGQNVTLSCEQNLNHDAMYWYRQDPGQGLRLIYYSQIVNDFQKGDIAEGYSVSREKKESFPLTVTSAQKNPTAFYLCASSRAAGVYNEQFFGPGTRLTVL.

J is TRBJ2-7 and V is TRBV5-1, with D unclear. The CDR3 is 15 amino acids. CDR1 is SGHRS and CDR2 is YFSETQ in the germline V gene. Trimming stripped 0 bases from V and 0 bases from J, with 10 bases between. This chain's CDR3 is CASSLEFTSSYEQYF. In nucleotides, the CDR3 is TGCGCCAGCAGCTTGGAATTTACATCCTCCTACGAGCAGTACTTC.

The chain joins TRBV7-9 to TRBJ2-7; 8 bases agree with TRBD2. The germline CDR1 and CDR2 sequences are SEHNR and FQNEAQ (reference sequence). Trimming at V came to 5 bases and at J to 3 bases, leaving 6 bases not matched to a gene. CDR3 length: 14 amino acids. CDR3 in amino acids: CASSGGTRVYEQYF. CDR3 sequence (DNA): TGTGCCAGCAGCGGGGGGACTAGGGTCTACGAGCAGTACTTC.

V gene TRBV5-8 combines with J gene TRBJ1-4, with a possible D match to TRBD1 (6 bases). Germline CDR1 reads SGHTS; CDR2 reads YDEGEE. This CDR3 region has 16 residues. The ends were cut back, 4 bases at V and 6 bases at J, with 19 bases in the middle. Here the CDR3 reads CASSLLSGAVDEKLFF. CDR3 nucleotide sequence: TGTGCCAGCAGCCTTTTGTCAGGGGCAGTGGATGAAAAACTGTTTTTT.

The chain has TRBV11-2 and TRBJ2-7, with D perhaps being TRBD1 or TRBD2 (6 bases each). The CDR3 totals 16 residues. V lost 4 bases, J lost 2 bases, and 18 bases lay in between. Germline CDR1 reads SGHAT; CDR2 reads FQNNGV. CDR3 bases: TGTGCCAGCAGCTGGGGAGGCGGGACATACACCTACGAGCAGTACTTC. It encodes CASSWGGGTYTYEQYF.

Only one count was recorded for this clone. The chain is built from TRBV27 and TRBJ2-1; D is possibly TRBD1 or TRBD2 (5 bases each). Germline assignment: CDR1 MNHEY and CDR2 SMNVEV (reference sequence). With 0 bases removed from V and 5 bases from J, the gap between germline ends came to 14 bases. The CDR3 length is 16 residues. CDR3 nucleotides: TGTGCCAGCAGTTTATCGGCCGGGACGACAGACAATGAGCAGTTCTTC. Its protein is CASSLSAGTTDNEQFF.

The rearrangement uses TRBV6-4 and TRBJ2-3, with D tentatively TRBD2 (6 bases). V lost 3 bases to trimming and J lost 0 bases, with 10 bases between them. The germline gives CDR1 MRHNA, CDR2 SNTAGT. The CDR3 consists of 15 residues. CDR3 in amino acids: CASSEIGTSTDTQYF. DNA for the CDR3: TGTGCCAGCAGTGAGATCGGGACTAGCACAGATACGCAGTATTTT.

This clone is large within its sample. The chain uses TRBV5-1 and TRBJ2-7; TRBD1 aligns across 7 bases. The CDR3 runs 16 residues. Germline values: CDR1 SGHRS, CDR2 YFSETQ. V lost 0 bases and J lost 0; bases outside the gene matches: 6. CDR3 DNA sequence: TGCGCCAGCAGCTTGGACGGACAGGTGATCTCCTACGAGCAGTACTTC. This gives the protein CASSLDGQVISYEQYF.

V and J are TRBV27 and TRBJ2-7; 15 bases align to TRBD2. The CDR3 consists of 20 residues. With V trimmed by 1 base and J by 0 bases, 10 bases remained unmatched. Germline loops: CDR1 MNHEY, CDR2 SMNVEV (reference sequence). CDR3 protein: CASSLYPPGLAGGSSYEQYF. CDR3 bases: TGTGCCAGCAGTTTATATCCCCCCGGACTAGCGGGAGGGAGCTCCTACGAGCAGTACTTC.